This T cell receptor (beta chain) emerged from a study of blood T cells in healthy people across ages. Study-wide results and limits: Per-million-T-cell TCR beta diversity fell roughly linearly with age.

A note on this clonotype: Antigen specificity is unknown.

Total RNA, at least 5.5 micrograms per sample, came from PBMCs. The authors ran a second PCR of 7 to 11 cycles using a sample-barcoded 5' primer and a J-beta primer mix. One entry per CDR3 protein, called by TCRdb with MiXCR from the 5' RACE reads. The sample yields approximately 600,000 distinct CDR3 sequences, around 54% seen once. Trimming cost V 3 bases and J 2 bases; bases outside gene matches: 4. This CDR3 is 17 amino acids long. The sequence was collected from a man in his 60s in good health. The chain employs TRBV12-3 or TRBV12-4 and TRBJ1-6; 10 positions agree with TRBD1. Sequenced input: blood. The CDR3 spells CASSLDRGVAYNSPLHF. CDR3 nucleotides: TGTGCCAGCAGTTTGGACAGGGGGGTAGCCTATAATTCACCCCTCCACTTT.